The 29 T cell receptor beta chains in this list originate from one sample, sequenced in a study of blood T cell repertoires in COVID-19. Produced via immunoSEQ multiplex PCR; TCRdb's table is partial and in-frame only. Of 150,000 or so clones listed, approximately 84% are singletons. Sequencing input: peripheral blood. These receptors were obtained from a woman older than 75 with acute or convalescent COVID-19.

The chain uses TRBV27 and TRBJ2-1, with TRBD2 matching 7 bases. CDR3 size: 15 residues. V gave up 0 bases and J gave up 6 bases; unmatched junction bases: 5. Germline V lookup: CDR1 MNHEY, CDR2 SMNVEV (reference sequence). Here the CDR3 DNA reads TGTGCCAGCAGTTTATCGCCCCTAGCGGCCAATGAGCAGTTCTTC. As protein: CASSLSPLAANEQFF.

As DNA, the CDR3 is TGTGCCTGGAGTTTGATAGGAGACCCCCGACTTTTGTCACCCCTCCACTTT. It translates to CAWSLIGDPRLLSPLHF. The chain links TRBV30 to TRBJ1-6, with D unresolved. Germline V gene data show CDR1 as GTSNPN and CDR2 as SVGIG (reference sequence). Trimming cost V 2 bases and J 10 bases, with 24 bases left between them. The CDR3 is made up of 17 amino acids.

CDR3 sequence: CASSPPGGRRGSEKLFF. DNA of the CDR3: TGTGCCAGCTCACCACCGGGTGGCCGGCGGGGTTCTGAAAAACTGTTTTTT. The chain combines TRBV18 with TRBJ1-4; D unclear. The germline V gene has CDR1 KGHSH and CDR2 LQKENI. The CDR3 is 17 residues long. Between the trimmed V and J ends, which lost 0 bases and 7 bases, there was a span of 18 bases.

The chain has TRBV24-1 and TRBJ2-2; D remains unclear. The CDR3 consists of 14 residues. The V end was cut by 4 bases, the J end by 3 bases, with 8 bases between. Germline CDR1 KGHDR, CDR2 SFDVKD. Written as DNA, the CDR3 is TGTGCCACCAGTGACACCCGGGACACCGGGGAGCTGTTTTTT. Encoded protein: CATSDTRDTGELFF.

The J gene is TRBJ2-2, the V gene TRBV6-2 or TRBV6-3; TRBD2 matches at 7 bases. This CDR3 region has 16 residues. Germline trimming cut 4 bases from V and 6 bases from J; bases unmatched to any gene: 11. From germline, CDR1 is MNHEY and CDR2 SVGEGT. Here the CDR3 reads CASSSLGGSPAGELFF. CDR3 coding DNA: TGTGCCAGCAGTTCCCTTGGCGGGAGTCCTGCCGGGGAGCTGTTTTTT.

The genes are TRBV7-2 and TRBJ1-6, with D uncertain. The germline V gene has CDR1 SGHTA and CDR2 FQGNSA. The V gene lost 0 bases and the J gene lost 0 bases, with 15 bases spanning the gap. This CDR3 is 19 amino acids long. CDR3 protein: CASSLALISPGSYNSPLHF. CDR3 DNA sequence: TGTGCCAGCAGCTTAGCGCTGATCTCCCCGGGCTCCTATAATTCACCCCTCCACTTT.

In its sample, this clone was seen once. The chain links TRBV5-1 to TRBJ1-2, with TRBD1 matching 8 bases. The germline V gene encodes CDR1 SGHRS and CDR2 YFSETQ. The ends lost 3 bases at V and 2 bases at J; junction bases unmatched: 15. This CDR3 region has 18 residues. For the CDR3, the DNA is TGCGCCAGCAGCTCCATCCCCTCACGGACAGGGACGAACTATGGCTACACCTTC. It specifies CASSSIPSRTGTNYGYTF.

The genes are TRBV3-1 (or the pseudogene TRBV3-2) and TRBJ2-3, with 13 bases that match TRBD2. V shed 4 bases and J 1 base; nucleotides not matched to a gene: 8. The CDR3 sequence is 18 residues long. Germline loops: CDR1 LGHDT, CDR2 YNNKEL (reference sequence). The CDR3, as DNA: TGTGCCAGCAGCCGATGGACTAGCGGGAGTTCAGGCACAGATACGCAGTATTTT. As protein: CASSRWTSGSSGTDTQYF.

The V call is TRBV30, the J call TRBJ2-1; D remains unclear. Trimming removed 2 bases from V and 4 bases from J, with 18 bases in between. CDR3 length equals 16 residues. Germline loops: CDR1 GTSNPN, CDR2 SVGIG (reference sequence). The CDR3 sequence is CAWSSWLHVLYNEQFF. Here the CDR3 DNA reads TGTGCCTGGAGTTCCTGGTTGCATGTACTTTACAATGAGCAGTTCTTC.

The rearrangement uses TRBV6-1 and TRBJ1-6; 8 bases fit TRBD1. Trimming cost V 1 base and J 8 bases; bases outside gene matches: 1. CDR3 length: 14 amino acids. In germline, CDR1 is MNHNS, CDR2 SASEGT. The CDR3 loop reads CASSEGTGHSPLHF. CDR3 bases: TGTGCCAGCAGTGAAGGGACAGGGCATTCACCCCTCCACTTT.

The J gene is TRBJ2-7, the V gene TRBV3-1 (or the pseudogene TRBV3-2); possible D gene TRBD1, 5 bases. The CDR3 has 15 amino acids. V gave up 1 base and J gave up 1 base, with 11 bases separating them. CDR1 LGHDT and CDR2 YNNKEL come from the germline V gene (reference sequence). CDR3 protein: CASSQGPGRSYEQYF. In DNA form, the CDR3 reads TGTGCCAGCAGCCAAGGTCCAGGGCGGTCCTACGAGCAGTACTTC.

The CDR3 DNA sequence: TGCGCCAGCAGCTCGGGACAGGGGGCATGGAACACTGAAGCTTTCTTT. Amino acid sequence: CASSSGQGAWNTEAFF. This chain uses TRBV5-1 with TRBJ1-1; 12 nucleotides agree with TRBD1. The junction had 4 bases not matched to a gene; V was cut back by 3 bases and J by 1 base. The germline gives CDR1 SGHRS, CDR2 YFSETQ. The CDR3 is 16 residues long.

The J gene is TRBJ1-1, the V gene TRBV7-6, with unresolved D. CDR3 length: 14 residues. V was cut by 6 bases and J by 1 base, with 12 bases left in between. Germline V gene sequence: CDR1 SGHVS, CDR2 FNYEAQ. The CDR3: CASRRGDSNTEAFF. The CDR3 region has the DNA TGTGCCAGCAGGAGAGGAGACTCGAACACTGAAGCTTTCTTT.

The J gene is TRBJ2-2, the V gene TRBV7-9, with D tentatively TRBD1 (5 bases). Trimming pared 1 base from V and 1 base from J, leaving 10 bases between. Germline CDR1 is SEHNR and CDR2 is FQNEAQ (reference sequence). CDR3 length equals 16 residues. The CDR3 DNA reads TGTGCCAGCAGCTTAGGGTGGGGCAGGAACACCGGGGAGCTGTTTTTT. It translates to CASSLGWGRNTGELFF. Variable domain in full (rest from reference TRBV7-9 and TRBJ2-2): DTGVSQNPRHKITKRGQNVTFRCDPISEHNRLYWYRQTLGQGPEFLTYFQNEAQLEKSRLLSDRFSAERPKGSFSTLEIQRTEQGDSAMYLCASSLGWGRNTGELFFGEGSRLTVL.

The chain has TRBV7-2 and TRBJ1-2; 9 nucleotides line up with TRBD1. The V gene end was trimmed by 3 bases and the J gene end by 4 bases; junction bases not matched to a gene: 3. This CDR3 has 14 amino acids. The germline V gene has CDR1 SGHTA and CDR2 FQGNSA. The CDR3 protein is CASSLGTGTYGYTF. For the CDR3, the DNA is TGTGCCAGCAGCTTGGGGACAGGGACCTATGGCTACACCTTC.

The V call is TRBV9, the J call TRBJ2-7; the D gene is possibly TRBD2 (5 bases). Germline lookup yields CDR1 SGDLS and CDR2 YYNGEE. The V gene lost 0 bases and the J gene lost 4 bases, with 14 bases spanning the gap. This CDR3 has 15 residues. The CDR3 nucleotides read TGTGCCAGCAGCGTAGGGAGGTCGAGGGAGTACGAGCAGTACTTC. Translating it yields CASSVGRSREYEQYF.

The chain combines TRBV7-6 with TRBJ1-1, with a tentative D call TRBD1 (6 bases). CDR3 size: 17 residues. The germline V and J ends were trimmed by 0 bases and 1 base, with 15 bases remaining between them. CDR1 is SGHVS, CDR2 FNYEAQ, per germline. CDR3 nucleotides: TGTGCCAGCAGCTTAGCGCGCGGGGGCGCTGGGAACACTGAAGCTTTCTTT. Protein product: CASSLARGGAGNTEAFF.

This rearrangement joins TRBV4-3 to TRBJ2-6; 7 bases align to TRBD1. The CDR3 covers 19 residues. Losses at the gene ends were 0 bases for V and 0 bases for J; bases not matched to a gene: 8. Germline values: CDR1 LGHNA, CDR2 YSLEER. CDR3 nucleotides: TGCGCCAGCAGCCAAGAGTTGCAGGGGGTCCTCTCTGGGGCCAACGTCCTGACTTTC. Its protein product is CASSQELQGVLSGANVLTF.

The chain is built from TRBV4-2 and TRBJ1-4, with D perhaps matching TRBD1 (5 bases). The germline gives CDR1 LGHNA, CDR2 YNFKEQ. The V gene lost 4 bases and the J gene lost 7 bases, with 22 bases spanning the gap. There are 17 residues in the CDR3. The CDR3 coding sequence is TGTGCCAGCAGCCCCCCGGACGTTTTATCTAGGGGTGAAAAACTGTTTTTT. Its translation: CASSPPDVLSRGEKLFF.

This chain connects TRBV2 to TRBJ2-7; D gene unclear. V was clipped by 8 bases and J by 5 bases, with 13 bases between them. The germline CDR1 and CDR2 sequences are SNHLY and FYNNEI. The CDR3 sequence is 12 residues long. The CDR3 DNA reads as TGTGCCAGCCAGCGACCGAATGACGAGCAGTACTTC. As protein: CASQRPNDEQYF.

The chain carries TRBV28 and TRBJ2-7, with 8 bases matching TRBD2. The V segment lost 2 bases and the J segment 5 bases; nucleotides outside the gene matches: 5. The CDR3 is made up of 14 amino acids. Per the germline V gene, CDR1 is MDHEN and CDR2 is SYDVKM. In DNA form, the CDR3 reads TGTGCCAGCAGTTTAACTAGCGGCCTAAACGAGCAGTACTTC. Translation: CASSLTSGLNEQYF.

This chain connects TRBV15 to TRBJ2-7; possible D gene TRBD2, 5 bases. V was shortened by 0 bases and J by 2 bases, with 11 bases between the two germline ends. The CDR3 has 15 amino acids. Germline V lookup: CDR1 LNHNV, CDR2 YYDKDF (reference sequence). In DNA form, the CDR3 reads TGTGCCACCAGCAGAGATCGACTATCAACCTACGAGCAGTACTTC. It translates to CATSRDRLSTYEQYF.

V gene TRBV19 combines with J gene TRBJ1-6; D is unresolved. Per the germline V gene, CDR1 is LNHDA and CDR2 is SQIVND (reference sequence). The CDR3 has 13 residues. V was shortened by 6 bases and J by 8 bases, with 11 bases between the two germline ends. The CDR3 reads CASRGSRDSPLHF. CDR3 nucleotides: TGTGCCAGTAGAGGGTCGCGGGATTCACCCCTCCACTTT. The full variable domain, completed using reference TRBV19 and TRBJ1-6, is DGGITQSPKYLFRKEGQNVTLSCEQNLNHDAMYWYRQDPGQGLRLIYYSQIVNDFQKGDIAEGYSVSREKKESFPLTVTSAQKNPTAFYLCASRGSRDSPLHFGNGTRLTVT.

This chain uses TRBV30 with TRBJ1-4; D possibly corresponds to TRBD1 (5 bases). There are 15 residues in the CDR3. The V end lost 0 bases, the J end lost 3 bases, and 11 bases lay between the germline ends. The V gene's germline CDR1 is GTSNPN and CDR2 SVGIG (reference sequence). Here the CDR3 DNA reads TGTGCCTGGAGTGTACGTGGGGCTTCTAATGAAAAACTGTTTTTT. Its protein product is CAWSVRGASNEKLFF. The full variable domain, rest sourced from reference TRBV30 and TRBJ1-4, is SQTIHQWPATLVQPVGSPLSLECTVEGTSNPNLYWYRQAAGRGLQLLFYSVGIGQISSEVPQNLSASRPQDRQFILSSKKLLLSDSGFYLCAWSVRGASNEKLFFGSGTQLSVL.

This chain connects TRBV27 to TRBJ1-6, with D possibly being TRBD1 (5 bases). Trimming cost V 8 bases and J 0 bases, with 11 bases left between them. The CDR3 has 15 residues. The germline gives CDR1 MNHEY, CDR2 SMNVEV (reference sequence). CDR3 sequence reads: CASARGLSYNSPLHF. The CDR3 DNA sequence: TGTGCCAGCGCAAGGGGCCTCTCCTATAATTCACCCCTCCACTTT.

The chain couples TRBV5-1 to TRBJ2-5, with 9 positions matching TRBD2. This CDR3 is 18 amino acids long. V dropped 3 bases and J dropped 4; count of bases not matched to a gene: 16. The V gene's germline CDR1 is SGHRS and CDR2 YFSETQ. CDR3 nucleotide sequence: TGCGCCAGCAGCTCTGGGGGAGTCCTAGCGGGATTTGGAGAGACCCAGTACTTC. It yields the protein CASSSGGVLAGFGETQYF.

This clone has just a few counts. The rearrangement joins TRBV6-2 or TRBV6-3 to TRBJ1-3; D is ambiguous. Trimming cost V 2 bases and J 2 bases, with 7 bases left between them. This CDR3 comprises 14 residues. CDR1 is MNHEY and CDR2 is SVGEGT in the germline V gene. The CDR3 DNA sequence: TGTGCCAGCAGTTACGGAGGAACTGGAAACACCATATATTTT. Translation: CASSYGGTGNTIYF.

The chain carries TRBV5-6 and TRBJ2-5; 7 nucleotides match TRBD2. Germline CDR1 and CDR2: SGHDT and YYEEEE. V trimming: 0 bases; J trimming: 5 bases; junction bases outside the gene matches: 10. This CDR3 has 16 residues. CDR3 residues: CASSLEGSSGGETQYF. CDR3 nucleotides: TGTGCCAGCAGCTTGGAAGGGTCTAGCGGTGGGGAGACCCAGTACTTC.

This chain uses TRBV7-2 with TRBJ2-3; 11 nucleotides agree with TRBD2. Per the germline V gene, CDR1 is SGHTA and CDR2 is FQGNSA. The CDR3 runs 16 residues. V was clipped by 1 base and J by 8 bases; unmatched bases: 8. The CDR3 DNA sequence: TGTGCCAGCAGCTTAGAACTAGCGGGGGTTCAAGGTACGCAGTATTTT. Encoded protein: CASSLELAGVQGTQYF.